One sample yielded the 7 T cell receptor beta chains listed below, sequenced in a study of glioma-infiltrating T cells. The iRepertoire nested amplicon-rescue multiplex PCR amplified TCR alpha and beta CDR3s from RNA. MiXCR, applied by TCRdb to the multiplex PCR reads, yields one record per CDR3 protein. Of approximately 190,000 distinct CDR3 sequences listed, over 30% were seen once; the top ten hold around 20%. Sample: glioma tissue, nonneoplastic brain tissue, or PBMCs (not recorded which). These receptors were collected from a human donor with low-grade glioma or glioblastoma, undergoing nonglioma brain surgery, or in good health (not recorded which).

This clonotype has only a few counts. The rearrangement joins TRBV5-1 to TRBJ1-1, with D hard to call. V gave up 0 bases and J gave up 4 bases, with 7 bases separating them. Germline V gives CDR1 SGHRS, CDR2 YFSETQ. CDR3 length equals 13 residues. Here the CDR3 reads CASSLDRFTEAFF. In nucleotides, the CDR3 is TGCGCCAGCAGCTTGGATCGGTTCACTGAAGCTTTCTTT.

This clonotype was observed many times. The J gene is TRBJ1-2, the V gene TRBV2; D is unresolved. V dropped 0 bases and J dropped 1 base, with 12 bases sitting between them. This CDR3 spans 16 amino acids. The germline V gene encodes CDR1 SNHLY and CDR2 FYNNEI. CDR3 region: CASSEAGRTDNYGYTF. The CDR3 nucleotides are TGTGCCAGCAGTGAAGCTGGAAGAACAGATAACTATGGCTACACCTTC.

This clonotype was detected ten times or more. This chain connects TRBV7-8 to TRBJ2-2; 10 bases are a match to TRBD1. The CDR3 contains 17 residues. CDR1 and CDR2 (germline): SGHVS, FQNEAQ. V dropped 3 bases and J dropped 2; count of bases not matched to a gene: 6. The CDR3 sequence: CASSFPRDRGNTGELFF. The CDR3 bases are TGTGCCAGCAGCTTCCCCCGGGACAGGGGTAACACCGGGGAGCTGTTTTTT.

This clonotype was picked up many times. The chain combines TRBV28 with TRBJ2-5, with D perhaps TRBD2 (6 bases). There are 17 residues in the CDR3. The germline V gene has CDR1 MDHEN and CDR2 SYDVKM. V was trimmed by 1 base and J by 3 bases, leaving 18 bases between them. The CDR3 region is CASSLSPRRGQKETQYF. In DNA form, the CDR3 reads TGTGCCAGCAGTTTATCCCCCCGGAGGGGCCAAAAAGAGACCCAGTACTTC.

Here the CDR3 reads CSVETGVENTGELFF. The CDR3 DNA follows: TGCAGCGTTGAAACGGGCGTAGAGAACACCGGGGAGCTGTTTTTT. This chain links TRBV29-1 with TRBJ2-2; no clear D. The CDR3 contains 15 residues. V was cut by 2 bases and J by 1 base, with 11 bases left in between. Germline V lookup: CDR1 SQVTM, CDR2 ANQGSEA.

This clonotype was picked up many times. V usage is TRBV20-1 and J usage is TRBJ2-7; TRBD2 is a possible D gene (6 bases). V was shortened by 0 bases and J by 11 bases, with 14 bases between the two germline ends. Looked up from germline, CDR1 is DFQATT and CDR2 is SNEGSKA (reference sequence). CDR3 length: 12 amino acids. CDR3: CSAREGDLREYF. The CDR3 DNA is TGCAGTGCTAGAGAAGGGGACTTGAGGGAGTACTTC.

This clonotype was observed a single time. A much larger clone differs from this one at a single base, so this may be a read error. The chain combines TRBV29-1 with TRBJ1-1; 7 positions match TRBD1. There are 13 residues in the CDR3. CDR1 SQVTM and CDR2 ANQGSEA come from the germline V gene. This chain's CDR3 is CSVVATGDTEALF. CDR3 DNA sequence: TGCAGCGTTGTAGCTACAGGGGACACTGAAGCTTTATTT.